These 19 T cell receptor beta chains were all obtained from the same sample, sequenced in a study of patients and donors after allogeneic stem cell transplantation. TCRdb analysed the RT-PCR reads with MiXCR anew, one entry per CDR3 protein. The data hold about 960,000 distinct CDR3 sequences, with around 17% observed a single time. Sequenced sample: blood, either unsorted or a sorted T cell fraction (not recorded which). The source is a human donor who was either an allogeneic HSCT recipient or a stem cell or donor lymphocyte infusion donor (not recorded which). It is not recorded whose cells these are; they may come from a transplant donor.

The chain combines TRBV4-3 with TRBJ2-3, with D possibly TRBD1 on 6 matching bases. CDR1 and CDR2 (germline): LGHNA, YSLEER. The V end lost 1 base, the J end lost 2 bases, and 10 bases lay between the germline ends. The CDR3 sequence is 15 residues long. CDR3 amino acids: CASSQGQGPTDTQYF. The CDR3 nucleotides are TGCGCCAGCAGCCAAGGGCAGGGGCCCACAGATACGCAGTATTTT.

The rearrangement joins TRBV11-2 to TRBJ2-7; no definite D call. There are 15 residues in the CDR3. The V gene lost 4 bases and the J gene lost 4 bases, with 17 bases spanning the gap. Germline V CDR1 and CDR2: SGHAT, FQNNGV. The CDR3 DNA is TGTGCCAGCAGCTCCCCTAGGGAATCTAGGTACGAGCAGTACTTC. This sequence encodes CASSSPRESRYEQYF.

This clonotype was seen a few times. The CDR3 nucleotides read TGCGCCAGCAGCTTGGGATGGGGACAGGGGACTACAACCTCCTACGAGCAGTACTTC. Its translation: CASSLGWGQGTTTSYEQYF. V gene TRBV5-1 combines with J gene TRBJ2-7; 10 bases align to TRBD1. Germline lookup yields CDR1 SGHRS and CDR2 YFSETQ. The CDR3 covers 19 residues. Trimming at V came to 0 bases and at J to 0 bases, leaving 12 bases not matched to a gene.

This clonotype was recorded a few times. The chain combines TRBV12-3 or TRBV12-4 with TRBJ1-6; possible D gene TRBD1, 5 bases. This CDR3 is built from 15 residues. Trimming removed 2 bases at V and 13 bases at J, with 18 bases between. The DNA of the CDR3 is TGTGCCAGCAGTTTAATGGGACTCAAACAATCTCCCCTCCACTTT. Translating it yields CASSLMGLKQSPLHF.

This clonotype was detected many times. V is TRBV20-1 and J is TRBJ2-3, with 9 bases that match TRBD2. Trimming removed 6 bases from V and 2 bases from J; junction bases left unmatched: 6. Germline CDR1 and CDR2: DFQATT and SNEGSKA (reference sequence). The CDR3 runs 14 residues. CDR3 residues: CSAKTSGLTDTQYF. CDR3 coding DNA: TGCAGTGCGAAGACTAGCGGCCTCACAGATACGCAGTATTTT.

With regard to this clonotype: One base away lies a much larger clone, so this may be a sequencing read error. This chain uses TRBV12-3 or TRBV12-4 with TRBJ1-5; 10 bases agree with TRBD1. The CDR3 sequence is 16 residues long. The CDR3 region has the DNA TGTCCCAGCAGTCCACGGGACAGGGGCCAGAATCAGCCCCAGCATTTT. Translated, it gives CPSSPRDRGQNQPQHF.

V gene TRBV10-2 combines with J gene TRBJ2-1; D remains unclear. The CDR3 totals 10 residues. Trimming took 2 bases from V and 12 from J, leaving 5 bases between them. Germline CDR1 WSHSY, CDR2 SAAADI. CDR3 DNA: TGCGCCAGCAGTGAGGTAGTGCAGTTCTTC. Translation: CASSEVVQFF.

V is TRBV6-2 or TRBV6-3 and J is TRBJ1-2; no clear D gene. V dropped 2 bases and J dropped 2 bases, with 6 bases sitting between them. The CDR3 totals 13 residues. The V gene's germline CDR1 is MNHEY and CDR2 SVGEGT. The CDR3 DNA sequence: TGTGCCAGCAGTTACGCAGGAAACTATGGCTACACCTTC. This gives the protein CASSYAGNYGYTF.

This rearrangement joins TRBV7-2 to TRBJ2-5, with TRBD2 matching 9 bases. Germline values: CDR1 SGHTA, CDR2 FQGNSA. There are 16 residues in the CDR3. V lost 1 base, J lost 5 bases, and 8 bases stayed unmatched. The CDR3 DNA sequence: TGTGCCAGCAGCTTAGTTGGTTCAGCGGGGGGTGAGACCCAGTACTTC. Translated, it gives CASSLVGSAGGETQYF.

The chain combines TRBV7-8 with TRBJ1-6, with 7 bases matching TRBD1. With 6 bases clipped from V and 6 bases from J, the junction kept 8 bases outside the gene matches. This CDR3 has 15 residues. Germline V gives CDR1 SGHVS, CDR2 FQNEAQ. The DNA for the CDR3 is TGTGCCAGCAGAACCGTCACAGGGGTTAATTCACCCCTCCACTTT. Protein product: CASRTVTGVNSPLHF.

This clonotype was observed a handful of times. The chain employs TRBV5-1 and TRBJ2-2; TRBD1 matches at 9 bases. V lost 4 bases, J lost 6 bases, and 13 bases stayed unmatched. CDR1 is SGHRS, CDR2 YFSETQ, per germline. This CDR3 spans 17 amino acids. CDR3 in DNA: TGCGCCAGCAGCCTCGGCCATTGGACAGGGGAGGCCGGGGAGCTGTTTTTT. It is translated as CASSLGHWTGEAGELFF.

CDR3 protein: CASSEAPWTGAYNEQFF. CDR3 in DNA: TGTGCCAGCAGTGAAGCGCCCTGGACAGGGGCCTACAATGAGCAGTTCTTC. The chain uses TRBV2 and TRBJ2-1; 9 nucleotides agree with TRBD1. From germline, CDR1 is SNHLY and CDR2 FYNNEI. This CDR3 comprises 17 residues. The J segment lost 2 bases and the V segment lost 0 bases, leaving 5 bases of the junction unmatched.

The chain is built from TRBV24-1 and TRBJ2-2, with a tentative D call TRBD2 (6 bases). CDR3 length: 17 residues. CDR1 is KGHDR, CDR2 SFDVKD, per germline. The ends were cut back, 4 bases at V and 3 bases at J, with 17 bases in the middle. The CDR3 here is CATSDPRTGGDTGELFF. The CDR3 region has the DNA TGTGCCACCAGTGACCCGAGGACGGGCGGGGACACCGGGGAGCTGTTTTTT.

In regard to this clonotype: One end of the junction fails to match germline, which may point to a read error. This rearrangement joins TRBV20-1 to TRBJ2-1, with TRBD2 identical over 9 bases. There are 15 residues in the CDR3. CDR1 and CDR2 (germline): DFQATT, SNEGSKA (reference sequence). CDR3: CSARDLAGRYNEQFF. In DNA, the CDR3 is TGCAGTGCCAGAGATCTAGCGGGGCGCTACAATGAGCAGTTCTTC.

The rearrangement links TRBV7-9 to TRBJ1-1; 7 bases line up with TRBD1. V shed 3 bases, J shed 7 bases, and the junction held 11 bases outside the gene matches. Germline V gives CDR1 SEHNR, CDR2 FQNEAQ (reference sequence). The CDR3 consists of 15 residues. The CDR3 region has the DNA TGTGCCAGCAGCTTCCCACAGGGGTTTACTCGTGAAGCTTTCTTT. Its protein product is CASSFPQGFTREAFF.

This clonotype appeared once. The chain combines TRBV20-1 with TRBJ1-2; tentatively, D is TRBD1 (5 bases). CDR1 and CDR2 from the germline V gene are DFQATT and SNEGSKA (reference sequence). The CDR3 has 15 amino acids. Trimming removed 3 bases from V and 1 base from J, with 15 bases in between. The CDR3 sequence is CSASSPQGINYGYTF. CDR3 nucleotides: TGCAGTGCTAGTTCCCCCCAGGGAATTAACTATGGCTACACCTTC.

The sample holds a few counts of this clonotype. The chain is built from TRBV4-1 and TRBJ1-5; the D is unclear. This CDR3 has 14 residues. Germline-derived CDR1 and CDR2 are MGHRA and YSYEKL. The V gene lost 1 base and the J gene lost 3 bases, with 7 bases spanning the gap. CDR3 sequence reads: CASSQGRHNQPQHF. CDR3 nucleotide sequence: TGCGCCAGCAGCCAAGGCCGTCACAATCAGCCCCAGCATTTT.

The genes are TRBV6-1 and TRBJ1-2; D gene ambiguous. CDR1 and CDR2 from the germline V gene are MNHNS and SASEGT. The CDR3 loop spans 15 amino acids. The V end lost 3 bases, the J end lost 0 bases, and 11 bases lay between the germline ends. CDR3 sequence: CASSESQFANYGYTF. CDR3 nucleotides: TGTGCCAGCAGTGAGTCACAGTTCGCTAACTATGGCTACACCTTC.

This clonotype came up a few times. CDR3 in DNA: TGTGCCAGCAGCGCCTACATCACAGATACGCAGTATTTT. As protein: CASSAYITDTQYF. The rearrangement joins TRBV9 to TRBJ2-3; D not certain. V was cut by 3 bases and J by 2 bases, with 7 bases left in between. CDR3 length: 13 amino acids. CDR1 is SGDLS, CDR2 YYNGEE, per germline.